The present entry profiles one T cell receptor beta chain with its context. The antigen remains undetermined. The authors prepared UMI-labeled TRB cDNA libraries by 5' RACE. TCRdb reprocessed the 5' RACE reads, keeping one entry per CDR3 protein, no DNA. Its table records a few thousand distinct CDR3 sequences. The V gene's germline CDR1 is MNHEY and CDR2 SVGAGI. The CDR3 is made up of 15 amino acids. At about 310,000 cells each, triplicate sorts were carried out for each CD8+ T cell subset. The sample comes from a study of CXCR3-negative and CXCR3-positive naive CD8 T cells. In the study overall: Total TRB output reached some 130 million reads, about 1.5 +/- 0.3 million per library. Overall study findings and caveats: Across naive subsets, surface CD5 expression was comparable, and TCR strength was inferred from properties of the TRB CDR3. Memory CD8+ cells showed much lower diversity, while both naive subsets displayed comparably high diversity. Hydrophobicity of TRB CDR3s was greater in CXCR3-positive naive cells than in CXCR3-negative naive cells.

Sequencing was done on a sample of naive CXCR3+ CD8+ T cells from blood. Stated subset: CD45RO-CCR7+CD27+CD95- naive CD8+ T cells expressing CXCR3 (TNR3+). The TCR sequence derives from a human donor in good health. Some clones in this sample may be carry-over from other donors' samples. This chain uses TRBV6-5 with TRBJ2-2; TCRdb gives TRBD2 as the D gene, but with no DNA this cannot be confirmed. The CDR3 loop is CASSFPPEGTGELFF.